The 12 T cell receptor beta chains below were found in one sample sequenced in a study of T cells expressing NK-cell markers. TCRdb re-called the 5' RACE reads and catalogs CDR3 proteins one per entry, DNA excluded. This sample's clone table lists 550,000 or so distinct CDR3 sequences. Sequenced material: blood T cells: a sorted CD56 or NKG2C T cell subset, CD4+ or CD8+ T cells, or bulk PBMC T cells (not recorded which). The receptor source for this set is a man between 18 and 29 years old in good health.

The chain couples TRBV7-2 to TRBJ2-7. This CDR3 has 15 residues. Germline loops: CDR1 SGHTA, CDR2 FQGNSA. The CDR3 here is CASSLVVGGHYEQYF.

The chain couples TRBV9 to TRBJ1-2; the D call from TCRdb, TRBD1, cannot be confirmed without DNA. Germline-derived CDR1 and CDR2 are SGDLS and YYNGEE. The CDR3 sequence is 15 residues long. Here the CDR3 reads CASSVVTRDSYGYTF.

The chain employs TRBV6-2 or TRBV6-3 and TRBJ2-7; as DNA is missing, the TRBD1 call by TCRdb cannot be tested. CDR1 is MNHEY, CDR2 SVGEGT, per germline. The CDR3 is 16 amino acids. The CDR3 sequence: CASIPGGLRSSYEQYF.

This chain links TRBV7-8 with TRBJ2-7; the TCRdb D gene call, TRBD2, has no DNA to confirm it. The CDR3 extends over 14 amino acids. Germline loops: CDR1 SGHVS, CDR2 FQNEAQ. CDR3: CASSFPGRAYEQYF.

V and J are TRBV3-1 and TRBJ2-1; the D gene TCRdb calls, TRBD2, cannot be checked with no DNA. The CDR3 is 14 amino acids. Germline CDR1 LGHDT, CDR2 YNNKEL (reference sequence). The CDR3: CASSQGTSSGEQFF.

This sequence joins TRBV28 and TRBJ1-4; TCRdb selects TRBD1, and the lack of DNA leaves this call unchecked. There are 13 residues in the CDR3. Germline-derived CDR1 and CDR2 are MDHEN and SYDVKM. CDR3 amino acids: CASRGVLGEKLFF.

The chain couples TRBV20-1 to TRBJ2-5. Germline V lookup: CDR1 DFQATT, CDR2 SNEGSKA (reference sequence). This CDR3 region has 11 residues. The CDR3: CSANDVGTQYF.

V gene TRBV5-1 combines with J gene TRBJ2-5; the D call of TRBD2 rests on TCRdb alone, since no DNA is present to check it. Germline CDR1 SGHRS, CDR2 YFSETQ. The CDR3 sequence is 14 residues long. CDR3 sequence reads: CASSLTRGGLTQYF.

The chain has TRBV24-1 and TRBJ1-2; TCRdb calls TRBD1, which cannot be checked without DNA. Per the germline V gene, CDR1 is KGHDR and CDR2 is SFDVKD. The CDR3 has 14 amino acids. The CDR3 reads CATSDLDRVYGYTF.

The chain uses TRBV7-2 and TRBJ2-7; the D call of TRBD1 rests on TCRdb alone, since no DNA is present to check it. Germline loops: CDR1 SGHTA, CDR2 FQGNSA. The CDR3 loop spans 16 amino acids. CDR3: CASSLVWQGLGYEQYF.

This chain's CDR3 is CSARDLMTGSSNQPQHF. The chain carries TRBV20-1 and TRBJ1-5; without DNA, the TCRdb call of TRBD1 cannot be checked. The CDR3 spans 17 residues. Germline V lookup: CDR1 DFQATT, CDR2 SNEGSKA (reference sequence).

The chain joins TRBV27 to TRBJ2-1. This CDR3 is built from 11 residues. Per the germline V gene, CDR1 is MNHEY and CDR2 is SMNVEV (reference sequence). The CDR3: CASSYVGLQFF.